These T cell receptor beta chains were read from a single sample in a study of T cells in Graves' hyperthyroidism and ophthalmopathy. From the multiplex PCR reads, TCRdb called clonotypes with MiXCR, one entry per CDR3 protein. The table lists some 700,000 distinct CDR3 sequences, approximately 15% of them singletons. Sequenced sample: blood. These TCRs come from a man aged 45 to 65 with Graves' hyperthyroidism. Each CDR3 is given with its conserved first and last residue. Each record gives: D gene, V gene, J gene, CDR3 protein. The D gene is left open where the match is weak.

>NA|TRBV7-8|TRBJ2-2
CASRVGTGELFF
>TRBD2|TRBV27|TRBJ2-1
CASSLGGFYNEQFF
>TRBD1|TRBV9|TRBJ2-1
CASSVDQGAREQCF
>NA|TRBV10-3|TRBJ2-7
CAISGDGSYEQYF
>TRBD1|TRBV2|TRBJ1-2
CASSYGQGIGYGYTF
>NA|TRBV7-9|TRBJ1-1
CASSSRTGRAFF
>TRBD2|TRBV7-9|TRBJ2-3
CASSKTSGTDTQYF
>NA|TRBV11-2|TRBJ1-4
CASSRSAGGDEKLFF
>NA|TRBV27|TRBJ2-7
CASSFSGANPSYEQYF
>NA|TRBV28|TRBJ2-2
CASSLTRGTNTGELFF
>NA|TRBV27|TRBJ1-5
CASSFVAELNQPQHF
>TRBD2|TRBV28|TRBJ2-3
CASSLGLAGAWHTDTQYF
>NA|TRBV14|TRBJ1-6
CASSQVRVSPLHF
>TRBD1|TRBV15|TRBJ1-5
CATSRDLSRGQPQHF
>NA|TRBV6-5|TRBJ1-2
CASSYSILGVDNYGYTF
>TRBD1|TRBV5-1|TRBJ2-7
CASSPSTGTTDEQYF
>NA|TRBV30|TRBJ1-2
CAWSMGPAGYTF
>TRBD1|TRBV15|TRBJ2-6
CASGTGGAGANVLTF
>NA|TRBV27|TRBJ1-6
CASSLSRVNNSPLHF
>NA|TRBV5-1|TRBJ1-5
CASLTLPNPQHF
>NA|TRBV27|TRBJ2-7
CASSARTDEQYF
>TRBD1|TRBV7-9|TRBJ2-5
CASSLGTGIQETQYF
>TRBD2|TRBV5-1|TRBJ2-3
CASSLALAGGSTYTQYF
>TRBD1|TRBV27|TRBJ1-5
CASSLTGDNQPQHF
>TRBD2|TRBV28|TRBJ2-5
CASSLNRGLAGGLLETQYF
>TRBD1|TRBV19|TRBJ1-2
CASVDRGFNYGYTF
>NA|TRBV19|TRBJ1-1
CASSFGTGEAFF
>TRBD1|TRBV3-1|TRBJ1-1
CASSQAGTGDTEAFF
>NA|TRBV28|TRBJ2-3
CASSFLTGGDPTDTQYF
>TRBD2|TRBV24-1|TRBJ2-1
CATSDLRTSGNNNEQFF
>TRBD2|TRBV20-1|TRBJ2-3
CSALSGREITDTQYF
>TRBD2|TRBV27|TRBJ2-1
CASSLGDYAYNEQFF